This entry features one T cell receptor beta chain sequence. Per the original data handling: Reference gene primer amplification yielded estimated nucleated cell counts. The method was immunoSEQ multiplex PCR; TCRdb's version includes in-frame clones alone and lacks a portion of them. V, J and clone size are those of that table, while D and trimming were read from the DNA. The sample lists about 180,000 clones, approximately 83% seen once, with more than 3% in the top ten. Germline V gene lookup returns CDR1 MDHEN and CDR2 SYDVKM. The V end lost 2 bases, the J end lost 10 bases, and 20 bases lay between the germline ends. CDR3 size: 16 residues. This sample stems from a study of blood T cell repertoires in COVID-19. Study as a whole: Sources were T cells, B-cell-depleted T cells, or PBMCs; the material itself was cDNA or gDNA.

The sequence came from a man aged 55 to 70 with acute or convalescent COVID-19. V and J are TRBV28 and TRBJ1-4; no firm D call. The sample taken for sequencing was peripheral blood. CDR3 loop: CASSLLDAPGRVKLFF. DNA for the CDR3: TGTGCCAGCAGTTTACTGGACGCACCTGGGCGGGTAAAACTGTTTTTT. Combining the CDR3 with reference TRBV28 and TRBJ1-4 gives the whole variable domain DVKVTQSSRYLVKRTGEKVFLECVQDMDHENMFWYRQDPGLGLRLIYFSYDVKMKEKGDIPEGYSVSREKKERFSLILESASTNQTSMYLCASSLLDAPGRVKLFFGSGTQLSVL.